The T cell receptor beta chain described here comes from a study of blood T cell repertoires in COVID-19. Clones were read by immunoSEQ multiplex PCR, and TCRdb kept only the in-frame ones, dropping some. Altogether approximately 190,000 clones are present, roughly 79% being singletons, with the ten largest covering 6.9%. The germline gives CDR1 LGHDT, CDR2 YNNKEL (reference sequence). The V segment lost 3 bases and the J segment 3 bases; nucleotides outside the gene matches: 7. The CDR3 consists of 16 residues. In its sample, this clone was seen once. Specimen: peripheral blood. The sequence came from a human donor with acute or convalescent COVID-19. The donor label of this sample is uncertain. The rearrangement joins TRBV3-1 (or the pseudogene TRBV3-2) to TRBJ2-3, with TRBD1 identical over 9 bases. The CDR3 region has the DNA TGTGCCAGCAGCCAGGTGGGACAGGGTGGGACAGATACGCAGTATTTT. Translated, it gives CASSQVGQGGTDTQYF.